Below are 25 T cell receptor beta chains sequenced from a single sample in a study of cytomegalovirus exposure and HLA in healthy donors. The PCR was carried out with 60 Vbeta primers and 13 Jbeta primers. Sequencing was performed with immunoSEQ multiplex PCR; in TCRdb, only in-frame clones are kept and a portion is missing. Among approximately 100,000 clones listed, about nine tenths were seen once. The sequenced sample consisted of PBMCs. The source of these receptors is a man under 40 in good health and CMV-seropositive.

This clone was seen just once. This chain links TRBV6-1 with TRBJ2-2; possible D gene TRBD1, 5 bases. Trimming left V 3 bases short and J 4 bases short, with 18 bases between. Per the germline V gene, CDR1 is MNHNS and CDR2 is SASEGT. This CDR3 has 17 residues. The CDR3 bases are TGTGCCAGCAGTGACCATCGTCAGGGTTTCATCACCGGGGAGCTGTTTTTT. Translated, it gives CASSDHRQGFITGELFF.

The table lists this clone with a few counts. The rearrangement links TRBV25-1 to TRBJ2-7; TRBD1 agrees at 7 bases. Losses at the gene ends were 7 bases for V and 3 bases for J; bases not matched to a gene: 12. This CDR3 contains 15 residues. Germline CDR1 reads MGHDK; CDR2 reads SYGVNS. CDR3 sequence reads: CASTSLSGQIYEQYF. CDR3 bases: TGTGCCAGCACCTCCCTATCGGGACAGATCTACGAGCAGTACTTC.

This sequence joins TRBV7-9 and TRBJ2-6; D is perhaps TRBD2 (6 bases). From germline, CDR1 is SEHNR and CDR2 FQNEAQ (reference sequence). There are 18 residues in the CDR3. V dropped 1 base and J dropped 3 bases, with 16 bases sitting between them. The CDR3 sequence is CASSLVGGAASGANVLTF. The CDR3 nucleotides read TGTGCCAGCAGCTTAGTTGGAGGGGCAGCGAGTGGGGCCAACGTCCTGACTTTC. Complete variable domain (other parts from reference TRBV7-9 and TRBJ2-6): DTGVSQNPRHKITKRGQNVTFRCDPISEHNRLYWYRQTLGQGPEFLTYFQNEAQLEKSRLLSDRFSAERPKGSFSTLEIQRTEQGDSAMYLCASSLVGGAASGANVLTFGAGSRLTVL.

The chain employs TRBV27 and TRBJ2-5; TRBD1 might be the D (6 bases). The CDR3 totals 13 residues. V lost 5 bases and J 3 bases, leaving 10 bases between the germline ends. The germline CDR1 and CDR2 sequences are MNHEY and SMNVEV (reference sequence). The CDR3 DNA follows: TGTGCCAGCAGTCCCTGGACAGAAGAGACCCAGTACTTC. This sequence encodes CASSPWTEETQYF.

The J gene is TRBJ2-1, the V gene TRBV29-1; 14 bases are a match to TRBD2. The CDR3 is 15 residues long. V trimming: 6 bases; J trimming: 5 bases; junction bases outside the gene matches: 6. In germline, CDR1 is SQVTM, CDR2 ANQGSEA. CDR3 nucleotides: TGCAGCGTGCCCCGGACTAGCGGGAGGAACAATGAGCAGTTCTTC. Amino acid sequence: CSVPRTSGRNNEQFF.

The chain joins TRBV4-1 to TRBJ1-6; D is possibly TRBD1 (6 bases). The CDR3 has 16 amino acids. Deletions cut 1 base from V and 7 bases from J, with 14 bases between. Looked up from germline, CDR1 is MGHRA and CDR2 is YSYEKL. The CDR3 DNA reads TGCGCCAGCAGCCAAGTTGAAAACAGGGCGAATTCACCCCTCCACTTT. This sequence encodes CASSQVENRANSPLHF.

The genes are TRBV10-3 and TRBJ1-2, with 9 bases matching TRBD1. This CDR3 comprises 14 residues. The J segment lost 6 bases and the V segment lost 4 bases, leaving 6 bases of the junction unmatched. CDR1 and CDR2 (germline): ENHRY, SYGVKD. The CDR3 sequence: CAISGPRDRDGYTF. The CDR3 nucleotides read TGTGCCATCAGTGGCCCGAGGGACAGGGATGGCTACACCTTC.

The chain has TRBV7-8 and TRBJ1-5; D perhaps matches TRBD1 (5 bases). The CDR3 sequence is 17 residues long. V was cut by 0 bases and J by 4 bases, with 16 bases left in between. Germline CDR1 is SGHVS and CDR2 is FQNEAQ. The CDR3 sequence is CASSLAQTAEVNQPQHF. As DNA, the CDR3 is TGTGCCAGCAGCTTAGCCCAGACAGCAGAGGTGAATCAGCCCCAGCATTTT.

This clone was found once. V gene TRBV5-1 combines with J gene TRBJ2-3; D possibly corresponds to TRBD2 (5 bases). V lost 2 bases to trimming and J lost 1 base, with 11 bases between them. The CDR3 totals 15 residues. CDR1 and CDR2 (germline): SGHRS, YFSETQ. This CDR3 is CASSLSGARTDTQYF. Written as DNA, the CDR3 is TGCGCCAGCAGCTTAAGCGGTGCACGCACAGATACGCAGTATTTT.

J is TRBJ2-7 and V is TRBV5-1, with 9 bases that match TRBD2. Germline loops: CDR1 SGHRS, CDR2 YFSETQ. Trimming cost V 3 bases and J 7 bases; bases outside gene matches: 8. The CDR3 spans 14 residues. The CDR3 reads CASSSNGLAREQYF. The CDR3 nucleotides read TGCGCCAGCAGCTCAAATGGACTAGCGCGAGAGCAGTACTTC.

The chain is built from TRBV5-1 and TRBJ1-5; D is possibly TRBD1 (5 bases). CDR1 SGHRS and CDR2 YFSETQ come from the germline V gene. V shed 4 bases and J shed 7 bases, with 12 bases lying between them. The CDR3 spans 13 residues. CDR3 amino acids: CASSPGEKQPQHF. CDR3 DNA sequence: TGCGCCAGCAGCCCGGGGGAAAAACAGCCCCAGCATTTT.

This clone has just a few counts. The V gene is TRBV19, the J gene TRBJ1-2; D possibly corresponds to TRBD1 (6 bases). The V end lost 7 bases, the J end lost 3 bases, and 18 bases lay between the germline ends. CDR3 length equals 15 residues. Germline V CDR1 and CDR2: LNHDA, SQIVND (reference sequence). The chain's CDR3 is CASKTQGLVDYGYTF. The CDR3 nucleotides read TGTGCCAGTAAGACACAGGGCCTGGTTGACTATGGCTACACCTTC.

The rearrangement links TRBV28 to TRBJ1-2; the D is unclear. Trimming removed 10 bases at V and 4 bases at J, with 16 bases between. This CDR3 contains 13 residues. CDR1 and CDR2 from the germline V gene are MDHEN and SYDVKM. The CDR3 sequence: CATPGEGPYGYTF. The CDR3 coding sequence is TGTGCCACCCCCGGGGAGGGTCCCTATGGCTACACCTTC.

V usage is TRBV30 and J usage is TRBJ2-7; TRBD1 matches at 9 bases. The trim removed 5 bases at V and 2 bases at J, leaving 1 base unmatched. CDR3 size: 12 residues. Germline V lookup: CDR1 GTSNPN, CDR2 SVGIG (reference sequence). The CDR3: CAWGQGTYEQYF. The CDR3 nucleotides are TGTGCCTGGGGACAGGGGACCTACGAGCAGTACTTC.

This rearrangement joins TRBV9 to TRBJ2-7, with TRBD2 matching 8 bases. V lost 4 bases, J lost 6 bases, and 12 bases stayed unmatched. The CDR3 totals 15 residues. Germline CDR1 and CDR2: SGDLS and YYNGEE. The CDR3 is CASSPRLAGGSEQYF. The DNA of the CDR3 is TGTGCCAGCAGCCCCCGCCTTGCGGGAGGAAGCGAGCAGTACTTC.

This rearrangement joins TRBV6-1 to TRBJ2-7; 8 bases map to TRBD2. V shed 0 bases, J shed 10 bases, and the junction held 14 bases outside the gene matches. In germline, CDR1 is MNHNS, CDR2 SASEGT. The CDR3 runs 16 residues. CDR3 bases: TGTGCCAGCAGTGAAGCCTTGGGGACCACTAGCGGACCTCAGTACTTC. This translates into CASSEALGTTSGPQYF.

The V and J genes are TRBV5-1 and TRBJ2-5; 7 bases are a match to TRBD2. The J segment lost 1 base and the V segment lost 1 base, leaving 4 bases of the junction unmatched. The CDR3 has 15 amino acids. CDR1 and CDR2 from the germline V gene are SGHRS and YFSETQ. This chain's CDR3 is CASSLLAVGQETQYF. CDR3 coding DNA: TGCGCCAGCAGCTTGCTAGCGGTAGGCCAAGAGACCCAGTACTTC.

The V and J genes are TRBV28 and TRBJ2-7, with TRBD2 identical over 7 bases. Losses at the gene ends were 6 bases for V and 0 bases for J; bases not matched to a gene: 8. The CDR3 contains 15 residues. The germline CDR1 and CDR2 sequences are MDHEN and SYDVKM. The CDR3 loop reads CASRISGTRSYEQYF. In DNA form, the CDR3 reads TGTGCCAGCAGGATCAGCGGGACGCGCTCCTACGAGCAGTACTTC.

This chain joins TRBV4-1 and TRBJ1-1, with D perhaps TRBD1 (6 bases). Trimming took 6 bases from V and 1 from J, leaving 9 bases between them. This CDR3 comprises 13 residues. CDR1 and CDR2 from the germline V gene are MGHRA and YSYEKL. The CDR3: CASRRTENTEAFF. The CDR3 DNA sequence: TGCGCCAGCAGGCGGACAGAGAACACTGAAGCTTTCTTT.

In nucleotides, the CDR3 is TGTGCCAGCAACACAGGGGGCGCTGGGGCCAACGTCCTGACTTTC. Its translation is CASNTGGAGANVLTF. The rearrangement uses TRBV27 and TRBJ2-6, with 9 bases fitting TRBD1. Looked up from germline, CDR1 is MNHEY and CDR2 is SMNVEV (reference sequence). V was pared by 7 bases and J by 2 bases, with 3 bases of the junction left unmatched. The CDR3 is 15 amino acids.

The V and J genes are TRBV10-3 and TRBJ2-1; 14 bases match TRBD2. V trimming: 6 bases; J trimming: 6 bases; junction bases outside the gene matches: 4. The CDR3 has 15 amino acids. Germline loops: CDR1 ENHRY, CDR2 SYGVKD. The CDR3 loop reads CAISPGLAGVNEQFF. CDR3 DNA sequence: TGTGCCATCAGCCCGGGACTAGCGGGAGTCAATGAGCAGTTCTTC.

Worth noting for this clone: The same CDR3 arises from other DNA sequences in this sample as well. The chain has TRBV7-9 and TRBJ1-2; no clear D gene. This CDR3 has 11 residues. Germline V gene data show CDR1 as SEHNR and CDR2 as FQNEAQ (reference sequence). Trimming stripped 1 base from V and 8 bases from J, with 5 bases between. CDR3 in amino acids: CASSLGSGYTF. CDR3 nucleotides: TGTGCCAGCAGCTTAGGGAGCGGCTACACCTTC.

This clone was counted only a few times. The rearrangement links TRBV5-1 to TRBJ2-5; 7 bases fit TRBD1. Germline loops: CDR1 SGHRS, CDR2 YFSETQ. The CDR3 runs 17 residues. V was pared by 0 bases and J by 5 bases, with 13 bases of the junction left unmatched. The CDR3 DNA sequence: TGCGCCAGCAGCTTGGCGGGTGCAGGGGGATTATATGAGACCCAGTACTTC. Protein: CASSLAGAGGLYETQYF.

This clone appeared a few times. The chain links TRBV27 to TRBJ2-7; 15 nucleotides align to TRBD2. This CDR3 region has 17 residues. Germline values: CDR1 MNHEY, CDR2 SMNVEV (reference sequence). V shed 4 bases and J 5 bases; nucleotides not matched to a gene: 9. In nucleotides, the CDR3 is TGTGCCAGCAGTTCCCGGGGACTAGCGGGAGGATTTCACGAGCAGTACTTC. Translation gives CASSSRGLAGGFHEQYF.

The rearrangement uses TRBV19 and TRBJ1-1; 8 bases map to TRBD1. The germline V gene encodes CDR1 LNHDA and CDR2 SQIVND (reference sequence). With 5 bases clipped from V and 5 bases from J, the junction kept 10 bases outside the gene matches. The CDR3 loop spans 15 amino acids. In nucleotides, the CDR3 is TGTGCCAGTAGTCTGAGCGGTACAGGGGGGACTGAAGCTTTCTTT. It translates to CASSLSGTGGTEAFF.